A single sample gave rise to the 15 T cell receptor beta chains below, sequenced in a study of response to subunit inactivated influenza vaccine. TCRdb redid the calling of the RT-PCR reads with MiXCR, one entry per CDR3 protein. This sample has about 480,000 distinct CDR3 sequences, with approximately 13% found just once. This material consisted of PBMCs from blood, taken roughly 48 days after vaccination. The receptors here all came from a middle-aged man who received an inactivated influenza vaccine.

CDR3 sequence (DNA): TGCGCCAGCAGTGAGTTAACGAGACAGTCGCAGTATTTT. Translated: CASSELTRQSQYF. This chain uses TRBV10-1 with TRBJ2-3, with D tentatively TRBD1 (5 bases). The CDR3 has 13 residues. Germline CDR1 is WNHNN and CDR2 is SYGVQD (reference sequence). V lost 1 base and J 10 bases, leaving 12 bases between the germline ends.

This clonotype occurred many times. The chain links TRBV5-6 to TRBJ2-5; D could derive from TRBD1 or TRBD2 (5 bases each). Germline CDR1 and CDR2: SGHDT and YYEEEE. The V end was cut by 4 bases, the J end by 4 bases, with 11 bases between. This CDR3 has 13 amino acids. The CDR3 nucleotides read TGTGCCAGCAGCACCGGGACGGGAGAGACCCAGTACTTC. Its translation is CASSTGTGETQYF.

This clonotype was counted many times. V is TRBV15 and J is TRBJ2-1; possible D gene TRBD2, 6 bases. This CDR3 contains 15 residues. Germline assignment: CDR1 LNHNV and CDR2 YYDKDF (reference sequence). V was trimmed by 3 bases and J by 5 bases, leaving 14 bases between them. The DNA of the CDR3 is TGTGCCACCAGCAGGCATGCCCTAGCGAACAATGAGCAGTTCTTC. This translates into CATSRHALANNEQFF.

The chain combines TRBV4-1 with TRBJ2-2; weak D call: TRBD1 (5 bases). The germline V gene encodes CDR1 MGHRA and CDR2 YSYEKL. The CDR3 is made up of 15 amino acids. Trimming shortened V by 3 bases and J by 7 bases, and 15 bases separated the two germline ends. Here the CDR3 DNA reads TGCGCCAGCAGCCACTACGGCAGGGCGAGCGGGGAGCTGTTTTTT. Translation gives CASSHYGRASGELFF.

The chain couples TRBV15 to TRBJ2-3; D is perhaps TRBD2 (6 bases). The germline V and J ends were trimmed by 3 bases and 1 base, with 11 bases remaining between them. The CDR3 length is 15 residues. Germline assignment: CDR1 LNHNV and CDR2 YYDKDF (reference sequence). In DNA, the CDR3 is TGTGCCACCAGCAGGACGGGAGTAGGCACAGATACGCAGTATTTT. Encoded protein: CATSRTGVGTDTQYF.

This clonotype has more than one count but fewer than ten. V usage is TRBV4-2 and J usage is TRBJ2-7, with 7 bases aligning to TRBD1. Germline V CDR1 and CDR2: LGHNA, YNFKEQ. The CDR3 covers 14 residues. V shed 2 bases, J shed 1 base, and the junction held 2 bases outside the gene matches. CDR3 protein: CASSQTQGSYEQYF. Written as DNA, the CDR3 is TGTGCCAGCAGCCAAACACAGGGGTCCTACGAGCAGTACTTC.

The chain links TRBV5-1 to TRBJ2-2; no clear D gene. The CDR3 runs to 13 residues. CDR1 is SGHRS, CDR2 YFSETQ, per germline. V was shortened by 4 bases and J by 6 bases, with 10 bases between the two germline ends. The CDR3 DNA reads TGCGCCAGCAGCCCCCTCGTGGCCGGGGAGCTGTTTTTT. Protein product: CASSPLVAGELFF.

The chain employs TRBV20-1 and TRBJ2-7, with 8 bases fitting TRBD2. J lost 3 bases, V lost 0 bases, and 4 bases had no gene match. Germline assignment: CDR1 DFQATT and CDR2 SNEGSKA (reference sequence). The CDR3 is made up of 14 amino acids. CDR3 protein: CSARDSSGRYEQYF. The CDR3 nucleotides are TGCAGTGCTAGAGATTCTAGCGGGCGCTACGAGCAGTACTTC.

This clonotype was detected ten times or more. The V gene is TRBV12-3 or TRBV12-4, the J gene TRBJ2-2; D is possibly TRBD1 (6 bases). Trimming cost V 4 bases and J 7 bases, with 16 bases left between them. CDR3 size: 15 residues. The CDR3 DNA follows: TGTGCCAGCAGTTACCAGGCCCAGGGGAACGGGGAGCTGTTTTTT. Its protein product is CASSYQAQGNGELFF.

CDR3 residues: CASSLTRDLAIYEQFF. CDR3 sequence (DNA): TGCGCCAGCAGCCTTACACGGGACCTGGCTATCTATGAGCAGTTCTTC. The chain is built from TRBV4-3 and TRBJ2-1; the D call may be TRBD1 or TRBD2 (5 bases each). Trimming left V 4 bases short and J 8 bases short, with 21 bases between. The CDR3 has 16 amino acids. Germline assignment: CDR1 LGHNA and CDR2 YSLEER.

The CDR3 region is CASTAGNTEAFF. The DNA of the CDR3 is TGTGCCAGCACGGCAGGGAACACTGAAGCTTTCTTT. V usage is TRBV6-2 or TRBV6-3 and J usage is TRBJ1-1; D gene ambiguous. Germline CDR1 is MNHEY and CDR2 is SVGEGT. Trimming stripped 7 bases from V and 1 base from J, with 7 bases between. The CDR3 covers 12 residues.

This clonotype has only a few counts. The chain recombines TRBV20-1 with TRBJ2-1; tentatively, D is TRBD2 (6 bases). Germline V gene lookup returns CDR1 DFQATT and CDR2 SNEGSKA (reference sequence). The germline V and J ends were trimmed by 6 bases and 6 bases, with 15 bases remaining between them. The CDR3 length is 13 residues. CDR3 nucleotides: TGCAGTGCCAGTGGAGGGAGCCCCAATGAGCAGTTCTTC. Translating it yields CSASGGSPNEQFF.

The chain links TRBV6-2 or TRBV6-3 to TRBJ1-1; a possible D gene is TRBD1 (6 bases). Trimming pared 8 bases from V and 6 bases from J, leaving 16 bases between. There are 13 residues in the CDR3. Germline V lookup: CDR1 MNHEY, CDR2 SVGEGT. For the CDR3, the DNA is TGTGCCAGCCGACAGGTCCCTACGGCTGAAGCTTTCTTT. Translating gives CASRQVPTAEAFF.

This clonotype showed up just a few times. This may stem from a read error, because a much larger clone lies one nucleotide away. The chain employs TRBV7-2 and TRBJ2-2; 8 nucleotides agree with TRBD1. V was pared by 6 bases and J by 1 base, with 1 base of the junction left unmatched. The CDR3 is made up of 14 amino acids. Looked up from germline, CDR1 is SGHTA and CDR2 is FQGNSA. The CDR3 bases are TGTGCCAGCAGTGGGACAGGGAACACCGGGGAGCTGTTTTTT. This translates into CASSGTGNTGELFF.

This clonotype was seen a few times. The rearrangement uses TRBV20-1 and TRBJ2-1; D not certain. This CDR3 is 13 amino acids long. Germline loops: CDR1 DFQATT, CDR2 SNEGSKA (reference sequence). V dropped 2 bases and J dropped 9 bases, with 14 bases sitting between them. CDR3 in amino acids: CSARWIYRVEQFF. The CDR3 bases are TGCAGTGCTAGATGGATTTATAGGGTTGAGCAGTTCTTC.